Sequencing of this T cell receptor beta chain was carried out in a study of regulatory T cells in long-lasting Graves disease (dated by TCRdb to about 2021). With regard to the full study: Antithyroid drugs had been taken for less than 3 months by newly diagnosed Graves' disease patients. This study used TCR sequencing and RNA sequencing of peripheral blood to compare persistent Graves' disease patients against newly diagnosed Graves' disease patients. The study took place in China and was registered as a clinical trial. TCR sequencing covered 13 persistent and approximately 20 newly diagnosed Graves' disease patients, 33 samples in total. Study-level results and caveats: Sequencing and analysis were restricted to the TCR beta chain. Persistent patients shared more public clonotypes among themselves (around 2,700) than newly diagnosed patients did (over 900). Compared with newly diagnosed patients, persistent Graves' disease patients had lower TCR Shannon entropy and fewer highly expanded clones, which suggests clonal expansion. The small sample size was acknowledged by the authors as a limitation that may reduce accuracy. Only peripheral blood was studied, because thyroid tissue, the primary lesion, was inaccessible.

This specimen's time point label, interpreted: newly diagnosed GD, antithyroid drugs for less than 3 months. For both TCR sequencing and RNA sequencing, RNA was extracted from PBMCs using TRIzol. Graves' disease was diagnosed according to American Thyroid Association guidelines. Patients were recruited from an endocrinology department in Xi'an, China. From each patient, approximately 10 milliliters of peripheral blood was collected into an EDTA anticoagulant tube. PBMCs were isolated by Ficoll Paque Plus density gradient separation without further T cell sorting. RNA quality was checked with an Agilent 2100 Bioanalyzer and agarose gel, and concentration with a NanoDrop 2000. As regards this clonotype: Its antigen remains unidentified. Base qualities are not at hand, and no much larger clone is one base apart.

Preparation of the library involved multiplex PCR. Sequencing used an Illumina HiSeq 4000. TCR beta libraries were built with iRepertoire HTBI primers and Arm-PCR amplification of CDR3 regions. Before sequencing, the PCR products went through gel purification. As for how the authors treated the data: A total of some 60 TRBV and 14 TRBJ segments were identified across samples and were used for gene usage analysis of CDR3 amino acid clonotypes. COPE and FqMerger were used to merge filtered high-quality paired reads into contigs. BLAST was used to align contigs to IMGT TRBV, TRBD and TRBJ reference genes, with CDR3 defined following IMGT. Highly expanded clones were defined as clonotypes with a frequency above 0.1%. Repertoire diversity was measured by Shannon entropy, and V-J evenness by the Gini coefficient. A clonotype was considered public if more than one individual shared it. TCRdb itself trimmed the public reads at Q25 with fastp, ran MiXCR and retained productive beta chains. Each CDR3 protein gets just one entry, which takes the most common genes and DNA from the rows behind it. The V and J calls here are based on TCRdb, not the publication. The sample table records 250,000 to 400,000 distinct CDR3 sequences; about 18% of these occur just once. About 38% of the sample is taken by the ten largest.

The source was peripheral blood mononuclear cells (PBMCs), collected at new diagnosis, from a patient treated with antithyroid drugs. This TCR came from a female donor with Graves disease.

Read as DNA, the sequence is TGTGCCAGCGGCGGATCCAAAAACATTCAGTACTTC. Its translation reads: CASGGSKNIQYF. The chain is made from TRBV11-2 and TRBJ2-4; confidence is insufficient to name the D gene. The CDR3 has 12 amino acids, counting the end cysteine and phenylalanine. This entry keeps only the CDR3 DNA: 36 bases, framed from base 1. V lost 8 bases and J lost 2 bases; the stretch between them is 7 bases long. According to the germline V gene, CDR1 reads SGHAT and CDR2 reads FQNNGV.